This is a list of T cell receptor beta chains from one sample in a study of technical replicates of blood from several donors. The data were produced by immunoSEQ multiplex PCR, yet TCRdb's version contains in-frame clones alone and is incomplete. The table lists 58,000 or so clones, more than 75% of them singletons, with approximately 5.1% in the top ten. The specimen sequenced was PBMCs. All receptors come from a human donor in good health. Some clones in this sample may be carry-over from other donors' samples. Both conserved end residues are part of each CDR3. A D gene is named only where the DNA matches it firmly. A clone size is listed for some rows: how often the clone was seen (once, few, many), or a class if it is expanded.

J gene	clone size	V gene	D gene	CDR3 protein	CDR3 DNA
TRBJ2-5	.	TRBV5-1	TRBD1	CASSGGQPQETQYF	TGCGCCAGCAGCGGGGGACAGCCACAAGAGACCCAGTACTTC
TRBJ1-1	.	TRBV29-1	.	CSVNREGRRNTEAFF	TGCAGCGTCAACAGGGAGGGCAGGAGGAACACTGAAGCTTTCTTT
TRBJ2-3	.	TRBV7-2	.	CASSPRSGDTQYF	TGTGCCAGCAGCCCCCGGAGCGGGGATACGCAGTATTTT
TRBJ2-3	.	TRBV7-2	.	CASSRLGTDTQYF	TGTGCCAGCAGCCGACTAGGAACAGATACGCAGTATTTT
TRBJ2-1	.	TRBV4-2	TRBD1	CASSQDRGHSYNEQFF	TGTGCCAGCAGTCAAGACAGGGGGCATTCCTACAATGAGCAGTTCTTC
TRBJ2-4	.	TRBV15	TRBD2	CATSRDRSGRAIIQYF	TGTGCCACCAGCAGAGATAGAAGCGGGAGGGCAATCATTCAGTACTTC
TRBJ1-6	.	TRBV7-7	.	CASSLAAHSPLHF	TGTGCCAGCAGCTTAGCGGCACATTCACCCCTCCACTTT
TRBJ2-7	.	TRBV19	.	CASSMVRGNSYEQYF	TGTGCCAGTAGTATGGTGCGGGGCAACTCCTACGAGCAGTACTTC
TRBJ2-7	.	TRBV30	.	CAWRGPRAYEQYF	TGTGCCTGGAGGGGGCCTAGGGCCTACGAGCAGTACTTC
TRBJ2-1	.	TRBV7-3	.	CASSLGGTNNEQFF	TGTGCCAGCAGCTTAGGTGGGACAAACAATGAGCAGTTCTTC
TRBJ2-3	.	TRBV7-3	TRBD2	CASSSGLGLPYF	TGTGCCAGCAGCTCGGGACTAGGCCTCCCGTATTTT
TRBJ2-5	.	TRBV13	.	CASSTRSPIQETQYF	TGTGCCAGCAGCACGCGGTCACCTATCCAAGAGACCCAGTACTTC
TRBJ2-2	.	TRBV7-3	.	CASTTGGSTGELFF	TGTGCCAGCACCACCGGCGGATCCACCGGGGAGCTGTTTTTT
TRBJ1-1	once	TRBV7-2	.	CASSFGVYTEAFF	TGTGCCAGCAGCTTCGGGGTATACACTGAAGCTTTCTTT
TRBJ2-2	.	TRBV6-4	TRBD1	CASSDSGQGNTGELFF	TGTGCCAGCAGTGACTCGGGACAGGGGAACACCGGGGAGCTGTTTTTT
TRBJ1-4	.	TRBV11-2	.	CASSFRAPNEKLFF	TGTGCCAGCAGCTTCAGGGCGCCTAATGAAAAACTGTTTTTT
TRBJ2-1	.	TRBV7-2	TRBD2	CASSLDASGGPGAQFF	TGTGCCAGCAGCTTAGACGCTAGCGGGGGGCCAGGGGCGCAGTTCTTC
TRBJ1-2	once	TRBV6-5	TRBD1	CASSFGTGRYGYTF	TGTGCCAGCAGTTTCGGGACAGGGAGGTATGGCTACACCTTC
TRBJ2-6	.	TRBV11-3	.	CASSPGERGANVLTF	TGTGCCAGCAGCCCGGGGGAGCGGGGGGCCAACGTCCTGACTTTC
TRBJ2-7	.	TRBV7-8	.	CASSLAPGQDYEQYF	TGTGCCAGCAGCTTAGCCCCGGGACAAGACTACGAGCAGTACTTC
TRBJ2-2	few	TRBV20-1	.	CSAEGAGELFF	TGCAGTGCCGAGGGGGCCGGGGAGCTGTTTTTT
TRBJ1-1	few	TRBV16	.	CASARSQPNTEAFF	TGTGCCAGCGCCAGGTCCCAGCCGAACACTGAAGCTTTCTTT
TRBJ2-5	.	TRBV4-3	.	CASSQEMGGLRETQYF	TGCGCCAGCAGCCAAGAAATGGGGGGTCTTCGGGAGACCCAGTACTTC
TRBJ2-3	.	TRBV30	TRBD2	CAWSETREGTQYF	TGTGCCTGGAGTGAAACACGGGAGGGTACGCAGTATTTT
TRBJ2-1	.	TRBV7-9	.	CASSARDQGNEQFF	TGTGCCAGCAGCGCGAGGGACCAGGGGAATGAGCAGTTCTTC
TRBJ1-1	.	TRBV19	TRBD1	CASTLPGTGNTEAFF	TGTGCCAGTACGCTCCCCGGGACAGGGAACACTGAAGCTTTCTTT
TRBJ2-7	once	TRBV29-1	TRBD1	CSVAATGGDEQYF	TGCAGCGTTGCGGCGACAGGGGGCGACGAGCAGTACTTC
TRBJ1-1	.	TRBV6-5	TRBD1	CASSYQGAGSGEAFF	TGTGCCAGCAGTTACCAGGGGGCAGGTTCTGGTGAAGCTTTCTTT
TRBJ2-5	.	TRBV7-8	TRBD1	CASSGQGTDQETQYF	TGTGCCAGCAGCGGCCAAGGGACAGACCAAGAGACCCAGTACTTC
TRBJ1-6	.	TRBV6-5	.	CASRVSVGNSPLHF	TGTGCCAGCAGGGTATCGGTCGGTAATTCACCCCTCCACTTT
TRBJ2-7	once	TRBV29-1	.	CSGRGGNSYEQYF	TGCAGCGGGAGGGGCGGGAACTCCTACGAGCAGTACTTC
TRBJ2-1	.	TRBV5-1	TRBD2	CASSSSGTTSNEQFF	TGCGCCAGCAGCAGCTCCGGGACTACGAGCAATGAGCAGTTCTTC
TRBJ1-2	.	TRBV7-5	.	CVRSLRDRVYGYTF	TGTGTCAGAAGCTTGCGGGACAGGGTCTATGGCTACACCTTC
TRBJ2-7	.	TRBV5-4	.	CASSFPGSSSYEQYF	TGTGCCAGCAGCTTCCCGGGATCGAGCTCCTACGAGCAGTACTTC
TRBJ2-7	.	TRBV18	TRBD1	CASSAQGRGSYEQYF	TGTGCCAGCTCCGCACAGGGGCGCGGGTCCTACGAGCAGTACTTC
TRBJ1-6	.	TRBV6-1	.	CASSERWGGSPLHF	TGTGCCAGCAGTGAACGTTGGGGCGGTTCACCCCTCCACTTT
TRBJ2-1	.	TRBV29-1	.	CSVGSGMTQFF	TGCAGCGTTGGTTCGGGAATGACCCAGTTCTTC
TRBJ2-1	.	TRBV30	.	CAWSGGLVRTPISYNEQFF	TGTGCCTGGAGCGGGGGGCTCGTCAGGACTCCTATCTCCTACAATGAGCAGTTCTTC
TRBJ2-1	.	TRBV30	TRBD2	CAWTSGTTHNEQFF	TGTGCCTGGACTAGCGGGACCACACACAATGAGCAGTTCTTC
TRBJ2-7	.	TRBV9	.	CASSVSPDPYEQYF	TGTGCCAGCAGCGTATCGCCAGATCCCTACGAGCAGTACTTC
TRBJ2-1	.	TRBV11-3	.	CASSPGVFNEQFF	TGTGCCAGCAGCCCAGGGGTGTTCAATGAGCAGTTCTTC
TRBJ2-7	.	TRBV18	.	CASSPIPSGYEQYF	TGTGCCAGCTCACCTATCCCCAGCGGCTACGAGCAGTACTTC
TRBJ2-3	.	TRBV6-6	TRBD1	CASRAGDRGQDTQYF	TGTGCCAGCAGGGCCGGGGACAGGGGACAGGATACGCAGTATTTT
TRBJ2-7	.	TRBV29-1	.	CSVEDLGYEQYF	TGCAGCGTTGAAGACCTAGGTTACGAGCAGTACTTC
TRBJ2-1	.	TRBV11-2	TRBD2	CASSLGFSGGAEQFF	TGTGCCAGCAGCTTAGGTTTTAGCGGGGGGGCTGAGCAGTTCTTC
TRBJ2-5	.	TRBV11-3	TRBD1	CASSHRDSETQYF	TGTGCCAGCAGCCACCGGGACAGCGAGACCCAGTACTTC
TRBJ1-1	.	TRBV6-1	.	CASSEKGLRTEAFF	TGTGCCAGCAGTGAAAAGGGGCTGAGGACTGAAGCTTTCTTT
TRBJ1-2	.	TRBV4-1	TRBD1	CASSGTGRDGYTF	TGCGCCAGCAGCGGGACAGGACGTGATGGCTACACCTTC
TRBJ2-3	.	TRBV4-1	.	CASSQDRWERDTQYF	TGCGCCAGCAGCCAAGATCGTTGGGAGAGAGATACGCAGTATTTT
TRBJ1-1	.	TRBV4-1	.	CASSQPLQGRWTEAFF	TGCGCCAGCAGCCAGCCCCTACAGGGAAGGTGGACTGAAGCTTTCTTT
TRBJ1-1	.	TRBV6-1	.	CATSGWAGSEAFF	TGTGCCACCTCGGGTTGGGCGGGTAGTGAAGCTTTCTTT
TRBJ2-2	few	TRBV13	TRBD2	CASSKSGGQNTGELFF	TGTGCCAGCAGCAAAAGCGGGGGCCAGAACACCGGGGAGCTGTTTTTT
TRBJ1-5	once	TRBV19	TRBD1	CASGTGGSQPQHF	TGTGCCAGTGGTACAGGGGGTAGCCAGCCCCAGCATTTT
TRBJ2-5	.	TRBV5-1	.	CASSYLLEQETQYF	TGCGCCAGCAGCTACCTACTGGAGCAAGAGACCCAGTACTTC
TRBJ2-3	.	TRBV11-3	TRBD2	CASSLGPSGSITDTQYF	TGTGCCAGCAGCTTAGGACCTAGCGGGAGTATCACAGATACGCAGTATTTT
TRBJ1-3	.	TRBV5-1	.	CASSLSVSGNTIYF	TGCGCCAGCAGCTTGTCTGTATCTGGAAACACCATATATTTT
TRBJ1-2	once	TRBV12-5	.	CASGFPGRESSYGYTF	TGTGCTAGTGGTTTCCCGGGGAGGGAGTCGTCCTATGGCTACACCTTC
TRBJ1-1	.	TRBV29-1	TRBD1	CSAMGQLNTEAFF	TGCAGCGCAATGGGACAGCTTAACACTGAAGCTTTCTTT
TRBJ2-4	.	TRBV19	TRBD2	CASSGSGRVAKNIQYF	TGTGCCAGTAGCGGTAGCGGGAGGGTAGCCAAAAACATTCAGTACTTC